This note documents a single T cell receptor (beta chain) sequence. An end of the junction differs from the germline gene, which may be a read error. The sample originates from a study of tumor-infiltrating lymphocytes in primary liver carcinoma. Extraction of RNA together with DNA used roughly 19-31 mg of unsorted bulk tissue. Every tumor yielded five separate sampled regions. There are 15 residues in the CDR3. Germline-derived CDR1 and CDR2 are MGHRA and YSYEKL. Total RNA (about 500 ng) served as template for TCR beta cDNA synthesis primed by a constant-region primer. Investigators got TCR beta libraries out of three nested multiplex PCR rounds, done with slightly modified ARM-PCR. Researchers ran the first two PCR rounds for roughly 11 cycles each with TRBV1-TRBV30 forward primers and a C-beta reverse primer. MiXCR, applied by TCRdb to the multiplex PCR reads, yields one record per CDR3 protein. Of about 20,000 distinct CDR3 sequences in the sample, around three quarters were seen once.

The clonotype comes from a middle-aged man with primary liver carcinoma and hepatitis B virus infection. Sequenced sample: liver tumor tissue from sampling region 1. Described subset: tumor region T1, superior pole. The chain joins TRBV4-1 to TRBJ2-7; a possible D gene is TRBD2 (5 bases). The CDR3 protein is CTSSRDEGGNYEQYF. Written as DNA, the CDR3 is TGCACCAGCAGCCGAGATGAGGGCGGAAACTACGAGCAGTACTTC.